The present T cell receptor (beta chain) was sequenced within a study of CD8+CD57+ T cells in acquired aplastic anemia. Study-level points and caveats: In common between the patients and the controls were more than 25 CD8+ CDR3 sequences.

With respect to this clonotype: The antigen is unknown.

Trimming took 3 bases from V and 7 from J, leaving 7 bases between them. The CDR3 consists of 12 residues. The V gene's germline CDR1 is LNHDA and CDR2 SQIVND (reference sequence). Sequenced patients had shown CD8+CD57+ cell expansion by flow cytometry. At the time of blood sampling, patients had not yet received any therapy. The TCR beta profiling, which covered VDJ combination and CDR3 sequence, was carried out using genomic DNA as the template. TCRdb ran MiXCR on the reads and lists one entry per CDR3 protein. The repertoire holds around 500,000 distinct CDR3 sequences, less than 35% seen once, with roughly 0.8% in the top ten.

V gene TRBV19 combines with J gene TRBJ2-1; D may be TRBD1 or TRBD2 (5 bases each). This receptor was obtained from a human donor with aplastic anemia. The sequenced material came from sorted CD4+, CD8+, or CD8+CD57+ T cells (not recorded which) from PBMCs. DNA for the CDR3: TGTGCCAGTAGTATTGAGGGGAATGAGCAGTTCTTC. Amino acids: CASSIEGNEQFF.